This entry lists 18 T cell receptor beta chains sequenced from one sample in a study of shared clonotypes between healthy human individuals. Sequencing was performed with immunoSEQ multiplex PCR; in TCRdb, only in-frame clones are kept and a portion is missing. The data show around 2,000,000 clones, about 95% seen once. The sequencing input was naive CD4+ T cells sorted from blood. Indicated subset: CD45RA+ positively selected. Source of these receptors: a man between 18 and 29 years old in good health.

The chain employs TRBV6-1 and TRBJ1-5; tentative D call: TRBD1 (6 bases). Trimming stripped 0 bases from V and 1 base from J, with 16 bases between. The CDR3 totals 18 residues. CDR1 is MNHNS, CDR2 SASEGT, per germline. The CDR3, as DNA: TGTGCCAGCAGTGAAGCTACCCGGGGGGGCTGGAGCAATCAGCCCCAGCATTTT. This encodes CASSEATRGGWSNQPQHF.

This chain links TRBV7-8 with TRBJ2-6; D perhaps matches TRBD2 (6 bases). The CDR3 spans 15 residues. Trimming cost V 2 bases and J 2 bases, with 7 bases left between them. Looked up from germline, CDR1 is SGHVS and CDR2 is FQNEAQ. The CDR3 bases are TGTGCCAGCAGCTTAAGGGAGGCTGGGGCCAACGTCCTGACTTTC. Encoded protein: CASSLREAGANVLTF.

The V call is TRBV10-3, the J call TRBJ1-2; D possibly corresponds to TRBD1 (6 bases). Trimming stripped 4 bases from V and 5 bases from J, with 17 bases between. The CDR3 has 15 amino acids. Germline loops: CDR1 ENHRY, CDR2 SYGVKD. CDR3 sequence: CAISGRVGGAYGYTF. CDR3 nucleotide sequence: TGTGCCATCAGTGGCCGAGTAGGGGGTGCGTATGGCTACACCTTC.

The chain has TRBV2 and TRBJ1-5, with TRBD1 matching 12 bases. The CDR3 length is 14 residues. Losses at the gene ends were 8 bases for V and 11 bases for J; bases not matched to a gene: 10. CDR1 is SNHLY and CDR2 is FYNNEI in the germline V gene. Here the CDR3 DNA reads TGTGCCAGCTCCGGGACAGGGGGCAATCTGGCCCAGCATTTT. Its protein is CASSGTGGNLAQHF. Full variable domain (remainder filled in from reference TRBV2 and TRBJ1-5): EPEVTQTPSHQVTQMGQEVILRCVPISNHLYFYWYRQILGQKVEFLVSFYNNEISEKSEIFDDQFSVERPDGSNFTLKIRSTKLEDSAMYFCASSGTGGNLAQHFGDGTRLSIL.

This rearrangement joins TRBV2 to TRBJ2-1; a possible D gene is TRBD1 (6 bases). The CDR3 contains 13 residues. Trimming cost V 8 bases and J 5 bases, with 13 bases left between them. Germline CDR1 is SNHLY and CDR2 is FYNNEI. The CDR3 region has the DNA TGTGCCAGCTTCTCGGACAGCAACAATGAGCAGTTCTTC. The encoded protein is CASFSDSNNEQFF.

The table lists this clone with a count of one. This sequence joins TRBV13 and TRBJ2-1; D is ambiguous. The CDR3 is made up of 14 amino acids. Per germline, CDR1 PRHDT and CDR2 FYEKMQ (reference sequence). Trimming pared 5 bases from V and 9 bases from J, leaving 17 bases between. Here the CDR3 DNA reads TGTGCCAGCAGCCCCTGGGTAGGCCGGCGTGAGCAGTTCTTC. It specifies CASSPWVGRREQFF.

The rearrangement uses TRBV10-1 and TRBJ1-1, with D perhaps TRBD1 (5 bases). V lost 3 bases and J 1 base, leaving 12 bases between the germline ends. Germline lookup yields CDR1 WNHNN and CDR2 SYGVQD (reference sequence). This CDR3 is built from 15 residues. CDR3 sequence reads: CASSDPGTGNTEAFF. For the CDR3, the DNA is TGCGCCAGCAGTGATCCCGGGACGGGGAACACTGAAGCTTTCTTT.

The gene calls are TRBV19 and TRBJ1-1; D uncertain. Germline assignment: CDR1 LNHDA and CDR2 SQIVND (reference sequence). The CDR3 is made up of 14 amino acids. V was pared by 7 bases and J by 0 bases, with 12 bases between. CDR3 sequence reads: CASTRRSVNTEAFF. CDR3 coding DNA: TGTGCCAGTACCCGCCGCTCAGTGAACACTGAAGCTTTCTTT.

The CDR3 here is CASREKRETKTQYF. In nucleotides, the CDR3 is TGTGCCAGCAGGGAAAAGCGGGAGACGAAGACCCAGTACTTC. The chain joins TRBV6-5 to TRBJ2-5; TRBD2 matches 8 bases. Losses at the gene ends were 6 bases for V and 6 bases for J; bases not matched to a gene: 9. This CDR3 spans 14 amino acids. Germline V CDR1 and CDR2: MNHEY, SVGAGI.

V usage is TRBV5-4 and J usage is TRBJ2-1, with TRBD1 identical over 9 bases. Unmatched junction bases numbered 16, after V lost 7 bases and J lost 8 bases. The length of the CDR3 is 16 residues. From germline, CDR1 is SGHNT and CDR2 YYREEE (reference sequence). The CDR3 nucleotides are TGTGCCAGCCTCCCCGACAGGGGGTACAGGGGCGATGAGCAGTTCTTC. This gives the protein CASLPDRGYRGDEQFF.

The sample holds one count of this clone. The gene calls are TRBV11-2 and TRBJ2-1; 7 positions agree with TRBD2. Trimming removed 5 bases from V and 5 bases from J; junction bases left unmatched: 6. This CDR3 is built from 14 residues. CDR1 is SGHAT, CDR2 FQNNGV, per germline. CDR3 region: CASSLGTIDNEQFF. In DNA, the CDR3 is TGTGCCAGCAGCCTCGGGACTATTGACAATGAGCAGTTCTTC.

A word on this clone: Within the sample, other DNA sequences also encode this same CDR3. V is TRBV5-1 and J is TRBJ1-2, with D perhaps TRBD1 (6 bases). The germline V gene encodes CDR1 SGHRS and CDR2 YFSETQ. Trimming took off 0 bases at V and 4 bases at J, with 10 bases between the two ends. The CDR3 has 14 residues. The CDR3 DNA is TGCGCCAGCAGCTTGGAGGGGGAGGTCTATGGCTACACCTTC. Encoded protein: CASSLEGEVYGYTF.

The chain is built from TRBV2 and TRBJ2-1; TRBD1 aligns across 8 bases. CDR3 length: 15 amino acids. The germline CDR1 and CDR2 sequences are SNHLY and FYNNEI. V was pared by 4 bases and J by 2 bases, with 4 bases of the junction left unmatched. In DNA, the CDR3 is TGTGCCAGCAGTGCTGACAGGGGCCCCTACAATGAGCAGTTCTTC. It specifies CASSADRGPYNEQFF.

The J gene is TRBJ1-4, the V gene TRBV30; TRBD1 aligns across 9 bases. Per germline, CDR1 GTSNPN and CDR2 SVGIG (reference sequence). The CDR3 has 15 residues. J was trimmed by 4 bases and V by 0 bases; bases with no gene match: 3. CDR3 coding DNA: TGTGCCTGGAGTGTAGGGGACAGGGATAATGAAAAACTGTTTTTT. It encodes CAWSVGDRDNEKLFF.

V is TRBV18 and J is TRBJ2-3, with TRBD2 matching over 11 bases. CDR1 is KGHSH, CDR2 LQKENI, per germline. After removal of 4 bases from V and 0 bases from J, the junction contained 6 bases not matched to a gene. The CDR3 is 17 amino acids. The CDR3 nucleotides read TGTGCCAGCTCACAAGCCTTAGCGGGAGGGAGCACAGATACGCAGTATTTT. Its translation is CASSQALAGGSTDTQYF.

As DNA, the CDR3 is TGCGCCAGCAGCTTACCACTAGCGGGGACCCAGACCCAGTACTTC. Translation gives CASSLPLAGTQTQYF. This rearrangement joins TRBV5-1 to TRBJ2-5, with TRBD2 matching over 10 bases. This CDR3 has 15 amino acids. The germline V gene encodes CDR1 SGHRS and CDR2 YFSETQ. J was trimmed by 6 bases and V by 2 bases; bases with no gene match: 7.

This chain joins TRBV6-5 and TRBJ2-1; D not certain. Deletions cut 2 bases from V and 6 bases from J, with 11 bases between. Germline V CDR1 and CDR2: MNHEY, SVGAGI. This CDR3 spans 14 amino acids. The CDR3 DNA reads TGTGCCAGCAGTTACGGGGTGCAACCCAATGAGCAGTTCTTC. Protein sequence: CASSYGVQPNEQFF.

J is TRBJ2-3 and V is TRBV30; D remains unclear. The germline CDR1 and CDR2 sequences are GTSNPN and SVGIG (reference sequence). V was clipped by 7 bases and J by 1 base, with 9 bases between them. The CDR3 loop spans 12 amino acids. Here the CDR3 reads CAYEKGTDTQYF. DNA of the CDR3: TGTGCCTATGAGAAGGGCACAGATACGCAGTATTTT.